The source of this T cell receptor beta chain is a study of human T cells and chemical hapten exposure. Study-level findings and limits: Having alopecia, the donors may differ immunologically from healthy people.

The CDR3 is 13 amino acids. Germline values: CDR1 MDHEN, CDR2 SYDVKM. Trimming at V came to 3 bases and at J to 6 bases, leaving 4 bases not matched to a gene. TCRdb passed the RACE reads through MiXCR, listing each CDR3 protein once. The sample has tens of thousands of distinct CDR3 sequences; 9.4% are singletons. This clonotype was picked up a small number of times. Its cognate antigen is unknown. The sample's time point: pre-sensitization, week 0. This sample's treatment: therapeutic diphenylcyclopropenone sensitization with weekly scalp DPC. The source of this sequence is a woman aged 40 to 49 with alopecia areata. Some clones in this sample may be carry-over from other donors' samples. The sequencing used whole blood, collected in connection with sensitization to the hapten diphenylcyclopropenone (DPC). This chain uses TRBV28 with TRBJ1-1; TRBD1 aligns across 7 bases. CDR3 in amino acids: CASSLTGIPEAFF. CDR3 nucleotides: TGTGCCAGCAGTTTGACAGGGATCCCTGAAGCTTTCTTT. The complete variable domain, with remaining parts taken from reference TRBV28 and TRBJ1-1, reads DVKVTQSSRYLVKRTGEKVFLECVQDMDHENMFWYRQDPGLGLRLIYFSYDVKMKEKGDIPEGYSVSREKKERFSLILESASTNQTSMYLCASSLTGIPEAFFGQGTRLTVV.